A few counts support the clone carrying this T cell receptor beta chain. Using a J-beta primer mix together with a sample-barcoded 5' primer, a second PCR was run for about 7 to 12 cycles. TCRdb fed the 5' RACE reads into MiXCR, producing one record per CDR3 protein. The sample lists about 1.1 million distinct CDR3 sequences, around two fifths occurring once. This specimen comes from a study of blood T cells in healthy people across ages. Trimming left V 1 base short and J 5 bases short, with 14 bases between. Germline CDR1 and CDR2: SGHKS and YYEKEE (reference sequence). CDR3 length: 15 residues. The material sequenced was blood. The sequence was collected from a man between 18 and 29 years old in good health. The V gene is TRBV5-5, the J gene TRBJ2-3; D perhaps matches TRBD1 (6 bases). The CDR3 region is CASSLLGAVGDTQYF. In nucleotides, the CDR3 is TGTGCCAGCAGCTTGTTGGGGGCGGTTGGAGATACGCAGTATTTT.